The rows below give T cell receptor beta chains drawn from one sample of a study of T cell changes during pregnancy in multiple sclerosis. Sequenced by immunoSEQ multiplex PCR; TCRdb stores in-frame clones only, minus some. The table includes tens of thousands of clones, about 90% detected once. The sequences come from peripheral blood, collected in the second trimester of pregnancy. These receptors were collected from a female donor with multiple sclerosis, enrolled in a pregnancy study. The CDR3 runs from the conserved cysteine through the conserved F or W. Fields, in order: V gene, CDR3 protein.

>TRBV30
CAWSAPDRGREKSTDTQYF
>TRBV4-1
CASSQGTNPQETQYF
>TRBV7-8
CASSSRPRGALGLSDYGYTF
>TRBV6-1
CASLRALVAGELFF
>TRBV9
CASSVGGSGGAGETQYF
>TRBV9
CASSEGGGLAVYNEQFF
>TRBV11-2
CASSLPGSEQYF
>TRBV6-5
CASSLGLVAYNEQFF
>TRBV7-2
CASSVRQAGAEAFF
>TRBV15
CATSREGAFAPEQYF
>TRBV19
CASADVGQGQETQYF
>TRBV6-1
CASSGVGGPNTEAFF
>TRBV20-1
CSAGTEYGYTF
>TRBV5-1
CASSSSQGAAYEQYF
>TRBV7-2
CASSLQGRISYEQYF
>TRBV6-4
CASSPSGGAVTDTQYF
>TRBV30
CAWTGGYEQYF
>TRBV5-4
CASNRLAGGHGGELFF
>TRBV19
CASSIAQGATEAFF
>TRBV18
CASSPQVIANTGELFF
>TRBV5-1
CASSLGDKTSYEQYF
>TRBV15
CATSSADLGLAGNEQFF
>TRBV6-5
CASSGTVYNEQFF
>TRBV2
CASSEIYSGNANTGELFF
>TRBV7-9
CASSLDRGLGVFQPQHF
>TRBV5-6
CASTLRERVTGELFF
>TRBV7-9
CASSLGSQVSNYGYTF
>TRBV30
CAWSVGTGYTDTQYF